This T cell receptor (beta chain) emerged from a study of blood T cell repertoires in COVID-19. There are 14 residues in the CDR3. Germline-derived CDR1 and CDR2 are KGHSH and LQKENI. V lost 3 bases, J lost 5 bases, and 14 bases lay in between. Libraries were prepared by immunoSEQ multiplex PCR; TCRdb keeps only in-frame clonotypes and omits some of them. The repertoire includes roughly 230,000 clones, around 83% of them detected once, and around 8.1% sits in the top ten. V gene TRBV18 combines with J gene TRBJ2-7; D gene unclear. This sequence originates from a man in his forties or fifties with active or convalescent COVID-19. Sequencing was carried out using peripheral blood. The CDR3 here is CASSPRPPSDEQYF. The CDR3 DNA sequence: TGTGCCAGCTCACCTCGCCCACCGAGCGACGAGCAGTACTTC.